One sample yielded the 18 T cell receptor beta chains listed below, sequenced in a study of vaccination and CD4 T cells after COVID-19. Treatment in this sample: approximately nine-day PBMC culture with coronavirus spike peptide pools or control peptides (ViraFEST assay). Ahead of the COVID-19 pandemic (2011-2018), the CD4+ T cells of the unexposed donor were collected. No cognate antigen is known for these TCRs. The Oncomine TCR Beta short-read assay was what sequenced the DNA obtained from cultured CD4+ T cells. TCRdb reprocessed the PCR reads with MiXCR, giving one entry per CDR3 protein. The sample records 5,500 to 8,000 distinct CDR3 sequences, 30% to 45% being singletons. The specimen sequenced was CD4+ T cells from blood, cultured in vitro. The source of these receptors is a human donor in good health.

The CDR3 DNA follows: TGTGCCAGCACCGGGACAGGCGGGAACAATCAGCCCCAGCATTTT. It yields the protein CASTGTGGNNQPQHF. J is TRBJ1-5 and V is TRBV6-1, with 8 positions matching TRBD1. The CDR3 extends over 15 amino acids. V dropped 7 bases and J dropped 3; count of bases not matched to a gene: 8. CDR1 and CDR2 from the germline V gene are MNHNS and SASEGT.

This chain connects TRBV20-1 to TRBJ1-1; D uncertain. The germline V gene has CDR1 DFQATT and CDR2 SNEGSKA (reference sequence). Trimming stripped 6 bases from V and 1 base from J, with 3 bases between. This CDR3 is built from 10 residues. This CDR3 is CSAANTEAFF. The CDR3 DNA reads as TGCAGTGCCGCGAACACTGAAGCTTTCTTT.

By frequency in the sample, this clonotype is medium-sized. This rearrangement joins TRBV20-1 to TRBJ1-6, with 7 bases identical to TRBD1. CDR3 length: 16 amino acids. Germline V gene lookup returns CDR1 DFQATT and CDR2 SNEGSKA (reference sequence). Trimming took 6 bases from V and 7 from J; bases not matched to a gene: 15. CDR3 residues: CSADSLTGLKNSPLHF. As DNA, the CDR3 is TGCAGTGCCGATTCACTGACAGGGTTAAAGAATTCACCCCTCCACTTT.

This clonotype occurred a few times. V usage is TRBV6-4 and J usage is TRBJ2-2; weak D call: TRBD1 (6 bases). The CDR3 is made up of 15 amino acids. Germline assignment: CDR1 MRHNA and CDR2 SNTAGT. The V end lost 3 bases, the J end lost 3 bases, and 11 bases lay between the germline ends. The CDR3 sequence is CASSEGALDTGELFF. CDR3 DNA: TGTGCCAGCAGTGAGGGGGCACTTGACACCGGGGAGCTGTTTTTT.

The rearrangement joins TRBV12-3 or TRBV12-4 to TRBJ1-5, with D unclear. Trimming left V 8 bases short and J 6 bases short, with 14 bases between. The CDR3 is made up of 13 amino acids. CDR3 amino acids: CASAWQASQPQHF. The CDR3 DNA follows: TGTGCCAGCGCGTGGCAGGCGTCTCAGCCCCAGCATTTT.

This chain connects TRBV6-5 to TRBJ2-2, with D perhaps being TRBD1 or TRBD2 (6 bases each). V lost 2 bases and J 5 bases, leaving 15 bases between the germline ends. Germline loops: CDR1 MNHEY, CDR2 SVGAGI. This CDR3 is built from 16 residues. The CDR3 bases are TGTGCCAGCAGTTACGCACAGGGAGGTCGGACCGGGGAGCTGTTTTTT. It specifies CASSYAQGGRTGELFF.

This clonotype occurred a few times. The CDR3 is CASSALETQYF. CDR3 in DNA: TGTGCCAGCAGTGCCCTGGAGACCCAGTACTTC. The chain uses TRBV25-1 and TRBJ2-5; D remains unclear. This CDR3 has 11 amino acids. Germline values: CDR1 MGHDK, CDR2 SYGVNS. V shed 4 bases and J shed 5 bases, with 5 bases lying between them.

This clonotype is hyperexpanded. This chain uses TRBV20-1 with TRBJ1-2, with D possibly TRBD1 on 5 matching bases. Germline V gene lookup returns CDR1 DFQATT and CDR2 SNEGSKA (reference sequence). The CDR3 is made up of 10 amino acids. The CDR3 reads CSGAREGYTF. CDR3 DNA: TGCAGCGGGGCCCGGGAGGGCTACACCTTC.

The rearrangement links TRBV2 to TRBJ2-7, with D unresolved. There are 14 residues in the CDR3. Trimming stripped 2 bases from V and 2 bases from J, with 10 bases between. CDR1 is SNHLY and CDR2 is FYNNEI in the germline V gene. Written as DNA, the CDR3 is TGTGCCAGCAGTGAACGGGCGCCTACCTACGAGCAGTACTTC. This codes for CASSERAPTYEQYF.

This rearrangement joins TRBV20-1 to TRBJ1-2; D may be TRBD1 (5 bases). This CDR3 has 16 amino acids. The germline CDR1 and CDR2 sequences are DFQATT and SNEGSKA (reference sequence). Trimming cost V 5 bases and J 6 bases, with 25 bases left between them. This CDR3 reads CSAETSPGPTRDGYTF. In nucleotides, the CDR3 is TGCAGTGCTGAGACTTCACCGGGACCCACCAGGGATGGCTACACCTTC.

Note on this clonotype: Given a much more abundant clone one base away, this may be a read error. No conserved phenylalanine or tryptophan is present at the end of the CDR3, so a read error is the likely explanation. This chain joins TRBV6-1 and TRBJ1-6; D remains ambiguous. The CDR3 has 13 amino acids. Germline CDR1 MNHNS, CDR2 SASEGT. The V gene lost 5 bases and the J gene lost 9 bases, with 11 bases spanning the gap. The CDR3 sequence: CASSQTVISPLHL. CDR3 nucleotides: TGTGCCAGCAGTCAAACGGTTATTTCACCCCTCCACCTT.

The CDR3 loop reads CASSTGTSSGTQYF. In nucleotides, the CDR3 is TGTGCCAGTAGTACCGGGACTAGCTCCGGTACGCAGTATTTT. The J gene is TRBJ2-3, the V gene TRBV19, with 9 bases fitting TRBD2. CDR1 and CDR2 (germline): LNHDA, SQIVND (reference sequence). The CDR3 totals 14 residues. V dropped 4 bases and J dropped 8; count of bases not matched to a gene: 7.

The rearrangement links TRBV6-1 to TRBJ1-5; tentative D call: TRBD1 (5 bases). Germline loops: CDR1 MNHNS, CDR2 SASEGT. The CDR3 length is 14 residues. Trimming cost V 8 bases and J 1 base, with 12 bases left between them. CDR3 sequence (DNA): TGTGCCAGCTTCCACGGGGGAAGCAATCAGCCCCAGCATTTT. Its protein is CASFHGGSNQPQHF.

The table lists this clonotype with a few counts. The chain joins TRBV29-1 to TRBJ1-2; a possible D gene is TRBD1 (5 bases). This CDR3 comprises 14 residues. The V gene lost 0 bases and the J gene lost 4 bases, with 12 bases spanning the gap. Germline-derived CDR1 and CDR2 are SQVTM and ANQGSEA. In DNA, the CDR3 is TGCAGCGTTGAAGATCACGGGGGGGGCTATGGCTACACCTTC. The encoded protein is CSVEDHGGGYGYTF.

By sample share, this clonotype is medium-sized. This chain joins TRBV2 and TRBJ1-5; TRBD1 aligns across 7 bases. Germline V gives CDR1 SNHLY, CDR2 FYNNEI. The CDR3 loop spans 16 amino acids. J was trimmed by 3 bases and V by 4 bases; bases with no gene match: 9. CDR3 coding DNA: TGTGCCAGCAGTGTCACAGGGGCTGGGAACAATCAGCCCCAGCATTTT. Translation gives CASSVTGAGNNQPQHF.

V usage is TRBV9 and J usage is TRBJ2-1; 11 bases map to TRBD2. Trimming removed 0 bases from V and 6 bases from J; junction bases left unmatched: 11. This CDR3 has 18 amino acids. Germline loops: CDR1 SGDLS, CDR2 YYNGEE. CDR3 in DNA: TGTGCCAGCAGCGTAGCGGCTAGCGGGGGGCATTTTGGCAATGAGCAGTTCTTC. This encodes CASSVAASGGHFGNEQFF.

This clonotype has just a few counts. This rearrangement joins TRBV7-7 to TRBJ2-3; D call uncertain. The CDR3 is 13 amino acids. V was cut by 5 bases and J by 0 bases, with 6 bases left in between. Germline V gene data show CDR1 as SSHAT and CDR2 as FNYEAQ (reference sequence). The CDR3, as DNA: TGTGCCAGCAGCATCTCTAGCACAGATACGCAGTATTTT. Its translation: CASSISSTDTQYF. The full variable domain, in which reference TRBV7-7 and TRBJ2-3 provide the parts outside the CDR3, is GAGVSQSPRYKVTKRGQDVTLRCDPISSHATLYWYQQALGQGPEFLTYFNYEAQPDKSGLPSDRFSAERPEGSISTLTIQRTEQRDSAMYRCASSISSTDTQYFGPGTRLTVL.

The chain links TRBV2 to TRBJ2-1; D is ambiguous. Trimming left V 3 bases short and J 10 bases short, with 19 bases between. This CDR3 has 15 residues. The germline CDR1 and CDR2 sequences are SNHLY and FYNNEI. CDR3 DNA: TGTGCCAGCAGTGAGCTGACCGTCGGTGGAGCGGAGCAGTTCTTC. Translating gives CASSELTVGGAEQFF. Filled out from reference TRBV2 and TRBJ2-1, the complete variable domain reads EPEVTQTPSHQVTQMGQEVILRCVPISNHLYFYWYRQILGQKVEFLVSFYNNEISEKSEIFDDQFSVERPDGSNFTLKIRSTKLEDSAMYFCASSELTVGGAEQFFGPGTRLTVL.